This T cell receptor (beta chain) derives from a study of blood T cells in healthy people across ages. About the research overall: There was about one barcoded beta molecule captured by template switching per two T cells.

Study-wide points: The study could not conclusively compare naive and antigen-experienced cells, given its unsorted PBMCs.

V was shortened by 4 bases and J by 7 bases, with 17 bases between the two germline ends. The V gene's germline CDR1 is ENHRY and CDR2 SYGVKD. This CDR3 is built from 14 residues. It was with a sample-barcoded 5' primer and a J-beta primer mix that a second PCR of about 6 to 12 cycles was run. Each of the samples gave a minimum of 2.5 million paired-end reads that contained CDR3. TCRdb re-called the 5' RACE reads through MiXCR, storing one row per CDR3 protein. The sample includes some 700,000 distinct CDR3 sequences, about a fifth seen only once; the top ten take roughly 22%. Points on this clonotype: The antigen remains unidentified.

Every donor contributed 7.5 to 10 milliliters of peripheral blood by blood draw. The chain is built from TRBV10-3 and TRBJ2-7; D perhaps matches TRBD1 (6 bases). Specimen: blood. This receptor was identified in a man between 65 and 80 years old in good health. CDR3 sequence (DNA): TGTGCCATCAGTGGGACAGTGATAGGCGGGGAGCAGTACTTC. It is translated as CAISGTVIGGEQYF.